These 9 T cell receptor beta chains were sequenced from one sample in a study of blood T cell repertoires in COVID-19. Sequencing was performed with immunoSEQ multiplex PCR; in TCRdb, only in-frame clones are kept and a portion is missing. Of hundreds of thousands of clones listed, about 90% are singletons. The specimen was PBMCs or T cells enriched from blood (not recorded which). These receptors were taken from a woman in her thirties who had recovered from COVID-19.

The chain recombines TRBV28 with TRBJ1-1; 7 nucleotides line up with TRBD1. Germline loops: CDR1 MDHEN, CDR2 SYDVKM. The J segment lost 10 bases and the V segment lost 4 bases, leaving 15 bases of the junction unmatched. This CDR3 comprises 15 residues. CDR3 nucleotides: TGTGCCAGCAGTTCCCCGGGACAGCGAGTCGATGGAGCTTTCTTT. As protein: CASSSPGQRVDGAFF.

J is TRBJ2-5 and V is TRBV15; 9 bases map to TRBD1. Germline loops: CDR1 LNHNV, CDR2 YYDKDF (reference sequence). Unmatched junction bases numbered 6, after V lost 0 bases and J lost 4 bases. This CDR3 is built from 16 residues. The CDR3 protein is CATSRDLTGGTETQYF. The DNA of the CDR3 is TGTGCCACCAGCAGAGATCTTACAGGGGGCACAGAGACCCAGTACTTC.

A few counts support this clone. This chain connects TRBV19 to TRBJ2-5; TRBD2 agrees at 11 bases. Losses at the gene ends were 3 bases for V and 2 bases for J; bases not matched to a gene: 5. The CDR3 is 16 residues long. Per germline, CDR1 LNHDA and CDR2 SQIVND (reference sequence). The CDR3 DNA reads TGTGCCAGTAGTATCTTGCTAGCGGGGGGTCAAGAGACCCAGTACTTC. It encodes CASSILLAGGQETQYF.

The chain is built from TRBV5-1 and TRBJ2-3, with a tentative D call TRBD2 (5 bases). This CDR3 region has 15 residues. V shed 1 base and J shed 1 base, with 10 bases lying between them. CDR1 SGHRS and CDR2 YFSETQ come from the germline V gene. Written as DNA, the CDR3 is TGCGCCAGCAGCTTGACCCGGGGAGGCACAGATACGCAGTATTTT. Residues: CASSLTRGGTDTQYF.

The genes are TRBV3-1 (or the pseudogene TRBV3-2) and TRBJ2-7; D ambiguous. Per germline, CDR1 LGHDT and CDR2 YNNKEL (reference sequence). CDR3 length equals 16 residues. With 0 bases removed from V and 2 bases from J, the gap between germline ends came to 14 bases. Here the CDR3 DNA reads TGTGCCAGCAGCCAAGATAGGCCCAGGCCTCCCTACGAGCAGTACTTC. Translation gives CASSQDRPRPPYEQYF.

The rearrangement joins TRBV5-4 to TRBJ2-6; 10 positions match TRBD1. The CDR3 has 18 residues. Germline V CDR1 and CDR2: SGHNT, YYREEE (reference sequence). Losses at the gene ends were 4 bases for V and 0 bases for J; bases not matched to a gene: 7. The DNA of the CDR3 is TGTGCCAGCAGCGTCGGACAGGGGGTCTTCTCTGGGGCCAACGTCCTGACTTTC. Its protein is CASSVGQGVFSGANVLTF.

The CDR3 DNA sequence: TGTGCCAGCAGTGAAGTTGGCACGGCGGCCTATGGCTACACCTTC. Translation: CASSEVGTAAYGYTF. J is TRBJ1-2 and V is TRBV2, with no clear D. From germline, CDR1 is SNHLY and CDR2 FYNNEI. This CDR3 has 15 amino acids. Trimming cost V 1 base and J 4 bases, with 13 bases left between them.

This sequence joins TRBV14 and TRBJ2-7; 7 positions agree with TRBD1. Germline CDR1 and CDR2: SGHDN and FVKESK. CDR3 length: 15 residues. Unmatched junction bases numbered 8, after V lost 3 bases and J lost 3 bases. The CDR3 here is CASSQGRDRLYEQYF. DNA of the CDR3: TGTGCCAGCAGCCAGGGTAGGGACAGACTCTACGAGCAGTACTTC.

There are a few counts of this clone. The V call is TRBV5-1, the J call TRBJ1-6, with unresolved D. Germline V lookup: CDR1 SGHRS, CDR2 YFSETQ. V lost 2 bases, J lost 7 bases, and 13 bases lay in between. The CDR3 is made up of 15 amino acids. The CDR3 loop is CASSLNGINNSPLHF. In DNA form, the CDR3 reads TGCGCCAGCAGCTTAAACGGGATCAACAATTCACCCCTCCACTTT.